These 27 T cell receptor beta chains were all obtained from the same sample, sequenced in a study of T cells after posttransplantation cyclophosphamide. The assay was immunoSEQ multiplex PCR, and TCRdb's table has in-frame clones only and misses some. The sample has about 7,900 clones, none seen only once. Treatment was busulfan-fludarabine conditioning, a marrow graft, and cyclophosphamide on days +3 and +4. The specimen comprised PBMCs, sampled after an allogeneic stem cell transplant with post-transplant cyclophosphamide. These receptors all come from a male patient aged 30 to 39 who received an allogeneic stem cell transplant from an unrelated donor, was CMV-positive, and had acute and chronic GVHD. Some T cells may originate from the graft donor.

This clone came up many times. This chain links TRBV5-1 with TRBJ1-2, with D possibly TRBD1 on 5 matching bases. Germline CDR1 is SGHRS and CDR2 is YFSETQ. Deletions cut 2 bases from V and 4 bases from J, with 12 bases between. The length of the CDR3 is 14 residues. This CDR3 is CASSFEAGSYGYTF. The CDR3 DNA is TGCGCCAGCAGCTTTGAGGCAGGGAGCTATGGCTACACCTTC.

This clone was seen ten or more times. The chain recombines TRBV7-2 with TRBJ2-7; D perhaps matches TRBD1 (6 bases). Germline V gene lookup returns CDR1 SGHTA and CDR2 FQGNSA. V lost 4 bases to trimming and J lost 2 bases, with 9 bases between them. This CDR3 is built from 13 residues. CDR3 region: CASSYPGAYEQYF. In DNA, the CDR3 is TGTGCCAGCAGCTACCCAGGGGCCTACGAGCAGTACTTC.

At least ten counts were recorded for this clone. The junction departs from germline at one end; a sequencing error may be responsible. This rearrangement joins TRBV12-3 or TRBV12-4 to TRBJ2-3, with D possibly being TRBD1 or TRBD2 (5 bases each). The CDR3 is 14 amino acids. The chain's CDR3 is CASNSEVDTGTQYF. The CDR3 region has the DNA TGTGCCAGCAACTCGGAGGTAGACACAGGTACGCAGTATTTT.

This clone appeared many times. The CDR3 DNA follows: TGTGCCAGCAGCGAGTCCCCTGGACAGAATGGCTACACCTTC. It specifies CASSESPGQNGYTF. This sequence joins TRBV9 and TRBJ1-2, with D tentatively TRBD1 (6 bases). CDR1 and CDR2 (germline): SGDLS, YYNGEE. V was pared by 3 bases and J by 6 bases, with 15 bases between. This CDR3 is built from 14 residues. The variable domain in full, completed from reference TRBV9 and TRBJ1-2, reads DSGVTQTPKHLITATGQRVTLRCSPRSGDLSVYWYQQSLDQGLQFLIQYYNGEERAKGNILERFSAQQFPDLHSELNLSSLELGDSALYFCASSESPGQNGYTFGSGTRLTVV.

This clone came up many times. The chain carries TRBV7-2 and TRBJ2-3; no clear D. This CDR3 has 16 amino acids. V gave up 3 bases and J gave up 0 bases, with 13 bases separating them. Germline lookup yields CDR1 SGHTA and CDR2 FQGNSA. The chain's CDR3 is CASSLGRYLSTDTQYF. The CDR3, as DNA: TGTGCCAGCAGCTTGGGCAGATACCTTAGCACAGATACGCAGTATTTT.

This clone has at least ten counts. Other nucleotide sequences in the sample specify the same CDR3. This chain uses TRBV29-1 with TRBJ2-7; D unclear. The CDR3 loop spans 12 amino acids. The V gene's germline CDR1 is SQVTM and CDR2 ANQGSEA. Trimming stripped 0 bases from V and 3 bases from J, with 6 bases between. The CDR3 bases are TGCAGCGTTGAAGATCCAGGCTACGAGCAGTACTTC. As protein: CSVEDPGYEQYF.

This clone was recorded a few times. V is TRBV9 and J is TRBJ2-3; D remains unclear. V lost 4 bases and J lost 3, with 12 bases in between. CDR3 length: 14 residues. The germline V gene has CDR1 SGDLS and CDR2 YYNGEE. CDR3 sequence: CASSPWQITDTQYF. The CDR3 nucleotides are TGTGCCAGCAGCCCCTGGCAGATTACAGATACGCAGTATTTT.

This clone was seen many times. V and J are TRBV5-1 and TRBJ2-5, with D maybe TRBD2 (5 bases). Germline V lookup: CDR1 SGHRS, CDR2 YFSETQ. V was pared by 0 bases and J by 0 bases, with 6 bases between. The CDR3 contains 14 residues. The CDR3 sequence is CASSLAGDQETQYF. The CDR3, as DNA: TGCGCCAGCAGCTTGGCCGGGGACCAAGAGACCCAGTACTTC.

This clone was detected many times. The chain recombines TRBV6-1 with TRBJ1-3; 8 positions agree with TRBD1. From germline, CDR1 is MNHNS and CDR2 SASEGT. Trimming at V came to 6 bases and at J to 7 bases, leaving 11 bases not matched to a gene. This CDR3 has 15 amino acids. The CDR3 DNA reads as TGTGCCAGCAGCGAACAGCAGGGGGCAGGTAACACCATATATTTT. Its protein product is CASSEQQGAGNTIYF.

In its sample, this clone ranks as medium-sized. This sequence joins TRBV6-6 and TRBJ1-1; D is undetermined. CDR3 length equals 14 residues. V lost 3 bases and J lost 6, with 14 bases in between. Germline CDR1 is MNHNY and CDR2 is SVGAGI (reference sequence). The CDR3 loop reads CASSYPGEGAEAFF. In DNA, the CDR3 is TGTGCCAGCAGTTATCCCGGGGAGGGTGCTGAAGCTTTCTTT.

This clone has a count of ten or more. The rearrangement links TRBV6-1 to TRBJ2-3; TRBD2 matches 9 bases. Trimming removed 2 bases from V and 1 base from J; junction bases left unmatched: 1. The germline V gene encodes CDR1 MNHNS and CDR2 SASEGT. The CDR3 is made up of 15 amino acids. The CDR3 region is CASSESGGRTDTQYF. The DNA for the CDR3 is TGTGCCAGCAGTGAAAGCGGGGGGCGCACAGATACGCAGTATTTT.

A word on this clone: A read error may explain this, as a much larger clone is one base away. This rearrangement joins TRBV27 to TRBJ2-7; D might be TRBD2 (6 bases). The CDR3 totals 12 residues. V lost 6 bases and J lost 6, with 12 bases in between. The germline V gene has CDR1 MNHEY and CDR2 SMNVEV (reference sequence). The CDR3 loop reads CASSPPGGEQYF. The CDR3 nucleotides are TGTGCCAGCAGCCCCCCCGGGGGCGAGCAGTACTTC.

V is TRBV30 and J is TRBJ1-2; 8 bases match TRBD1. Germline CDR1 and CDR2: GTSNPN and SVGIG (reference sequence). The junction had 7 bases not matched to a gene; V was cut back by 4 bases and J by 0 bases. This CDR3 comprises 15 residues. The CDR3 sequence: CAWNQGAQANYGYTF. Written as DNA, the CDR3 is TGTGCCTGGAATCAGGGGGCCCAAGCTAACTATGGCTACACCTTC.

In its sample, this clone was seen many times. The chain has TRBV12-3 or TRBV12-4 and TRBJ1-1, with a possible D match to TRBD1 (6 bases). The CDR3 totals 15 residues. Trimming cost V 6 bases and J 3 bases, with 17 bases left between them. In DNA, the CDR3 is TGTGCCAGCAGGCCGCAGGGGAGTGAGGACACTGAAGCTTTCTTT. This translates into CASRPQGSEDTEAFF.

This clone was seen ten or more times. The chain carries TRBV28 and TRBJ1-2; a weak D match, TRBD1 (5 bases). Germline V gene lookup returns CDR1 MDHEN and CDR2 SYDVKM. Trimming pared 2 bases from V and 3 bases from J, leaving 7 bases between. The CDR3 loop spans 13 amino acids. The CDR3 DNA is TGTGCCAGCAGTTTACAGGGTTACTATGGCTACACCTTC. Translated: CASSLQGYYGYTF.

This clone has ten or more counts. The genes are TRBV9 and TRBJ2-6; possibly TRBD1 for D (5 bases). The CDR3 is 13 amino acids. Trimming took 9 bases from V and 0 from J, leaving 7 bases between them. Germline V gives CDR1 SGDLS, CDR2 YYNGEE. CDR3 nucleotide sequence: TGTGCCACAGGGCCCTCTGGGGCCAACGTCCTGACTTTC. This codes for CATGPSGANVLTF. Full variable domain (outside the CDR3, taken from reference TRBV9 and TRBJ2-6): DSGVTQTPKHLITATGQRVTLRCSPRSGDLSVYWYQQSLDQGLQFLIQYYNGEERAKGNILERFSAQQFPDLHSELNLSSLELGDSALYFCATGPSGANVLTFGAGSRLTVL.

In its sample, this clone was seen many times. The chain is built from TRBV12-3 or TRBV12-4 and TRBJ2-2, with D possibly being TRBD2 (6 bases). The ends were cut back, 2 bases at V and 6 bases at J, with 13 bases in the middle. The CDR3 spans 15 residues. CDR3 amino acids: CASSLRGSVSGELFF. The CDR3 nucleotides read TGTGCCAGCAGTTTACGGGGGTCGGTATCCGGGGAGCTGTTTTTT.

Many counts were recorded for this clone. This chain uses TRBV11-3 with TRBJ2-3, with 7 bases identical to TRBD2. V lost 3 bases, J lost 3 bases, and 6 bases stayed unmatched. Germline assignment: CDR1 SGHNT and CDR2 YENEEA. The CDR3 runs 15 residues. The CDR3 is CASSLRRGGTDTQYF. The CDR3 DNA follows: TGTGCCAGCAGCTTGCGGCGGGGAGGGACAGATACGCAGTATTTT. The variable domain in full, with the rest retrieved from reference TRBV11-3 and TRBJ2-3, is EAGVVQSPRYKIIEKKQPVAFWCNPISGHNTLYWYLQNLGQGPELLIRYENEEAVDDSQLPKDRFSAERLKGVDSTLKIQPAELGDSAVYLCASSLRRGGTDTQYFGPGTRLTVL.

This clone was observed a few times. This chain uses TRBV7-2 with TRBJ2-3; D is perhaps TRBD1 (5 bases). Germline V CDR1 and CDR2: SGHTA, FQGNSA. CDR3 length equals 15 residues. The V end was cut by 2 bases, the J end by 5 bases, with 14 bases between. The CDR3 DNA follows: TGTGCCAGCAGCTTAAAGGCAGGGTTGGGAGATACGCAGTATTTT. Residues: CASSLKAGLGDTQYF.

At least ten counts were recorded for this clone. The J gene is TRBJ2-1, the V gene TRBV29-1; no clear D gene. Germline-derived CDR1 and CDR2 are SQVTM and ANQGSEA. CDR3 length: 14 residues. V was pared by 4 bases and J by 0 bases, with 10 bases between. CDR3 coding DNA: TGCAGCGTTGGAAGTCGCTACTCCTACAATGAGCAGTTCTTC. As protein: CSVGSRYSYNEQFF.

Ten or more counts support this clone. CDR3 region: CASSYSTREGPRGMDTQYF. The CDR3 DNA follows: TGTGCCAGCAGTTACTCGACGCGGGAGGGCCCGAGAGGCATGGATACGCAGTATTTT. This chain links TRBV6-2 or TRBV6-3 with TRBJ2-3; 9 nucleotides align to TRBD2. The CDR3 has 19 residues. Trimming removed 0 bases from V and 6 bases from J; junction bases left unmatched: 16. The V gene's germline CDR1 is MNHEY and CDR2 SVGEGT.

This clone showed up many times. The genes are TRBV11-2 and TRBJ2-5, with D hard to call. The CDR3 runs to 11 residues. Germline V gene data show CDR1 as SGHAT and CDR2 as FQNNGV. Between the trimmed V and J ends, which lost 3 bases and 9 bases, there was a span of 8 bases. In DNA, the CDR3 is TGTGCCAGCAGCTTCTTAAGGTCCCAGTACTTC. Its protein is CASSFLRSQYF.

In this sample, this clone turned up many times. The chain links TRBV19 to TRBJ2-1, with D possibly matching TRBD2 (6 bases). The CDR3 runs 17 residues. The V and J ends lost 8 bases and 0 bases respectively, with 20 bases between them. Germline lookup yields CDR1 LNHDA and CDR2 SQIVND (reference sequence). The chain's CDR3 is CASAGTGGMSSYNEQFF. The CDR3 DNA reads as TGTGCCAGTGCGGGGACTGGCGGGATGAGCTCCTACAATGAGCAGTTCTTC.

This clone was detected ten times or more. The chain is built from TRBV6-2 or TRBV6-3 and TRBJ2-3; 8 nucleotides match TRBD2. The germline V gene encodes CDR1 MNHEY and CDR2 SVGEGT. The CDR3 length is 15 residues. V lost 8 bases to trimming and J lost 3 bases; unmatched junction nucleotides: 10. CDR3 nucleotides: TGTGCCAGCCACTCCCTGGGACTAGGGACAGATACGCAGTATTTT. Its translation: CASHSLGLGTDTQYF.

This clone was seen at least ten times. The V call is TRBV4-3, the J call TRBJ2-3; the match to TRBD2 covers 8 bases. Germline V gene sequence: CDR1 LGHNA, CDR2 YSLEER. With 0 bases clipped from V and 3 bases from J, the junction kept 8 bases outside the gene matches. CDR3 length: 17 residues. Here the CDR3 DNA reads TGCGCCAGCAGCCAAGATCGGTCTAGCGGGTATACAGATACGCAGTATTTT. It specifies CASSQDRSSGYTDTQYF.

This clone was observed at least ten times. The CDR3: CASSYLAGESEQYF. In DNA, the CDR3 is TGTGCCAGCAGTTATCTGGCGGGGGAGAGCGAGCAGTACTTC. The chain has TRBV6-2 or TRBV6-3 and TRBJ2-7; 7 nucleotides agree with TRBD2. Per germline, CDR1 MNHEY and CDR2 SVGEGT. The V segment lost 3 bases and the J segment 6 bases; nucleotides outside the gene matches: 8. The CDR3 runs to 14 residues.

The table lists this clone with many counts. This sequence may be a read error, since a much larger clone differs from it by one base. The chain links TRBV13 to TRBJ2-7; the match to TRBD1 covers 9 bases. This CDR3 contains 17 residues. The V gene's germline CDR1 is PRHDT and CDR2 FYEKMQ (reference sequence). The CDR3 DNA reads as TGTACCAGCAGCTCCCTCCGACTGGACAGGGGAGACTACGAGCAGTACTTC. This gives the protein CTSSSLRLDRGDYEQYF.